A single sample gave rise to the 32 T cell receptor beta chains below, sequenced in a study of blood T cell repertoires in COVID-19. Repertoires were generated with immunoSEQ multiplex PCR, while TCRdb's copy carries only in-frame clones and drops some. The sample lists 70,000 to 95,000 clones; 70% to 90% were seen once. The material sequenced was peripheral blood. Receptors were obtained from a man aged 50 or older with COVID-19, enrolled during active disease.

This chain uses TRBV5-1 with TRBJ1-1, with 9 bases lining up with TRBD1. Trimming removed 3 bases from V and 0 bases from J; junction bases left unmatched: 3. Germline CDR1 reads SGHRS; CDR2 reads YFSETQ. The CDR3 has 15 amino acids. CDR3 sequence (DNA): TGCGCCAGCAGCTGGGGGACAGGGATGAACACTGAAGCTTTCTTT. This gives the protein CASSWGTGMNTEAFF.

The chain has TRBV15 and TRBJ1-2; TRBD1 might be the D (5 bases). With 3 bases removed from V and 2 bases from J, the gap between germline ends came to 16 bases. Germline CDR1 reads LNHNV; CDR2 reads YYDKDF (reference sequence). The CDR3 loop spans 16 amino acids. DNA for the CDR3: TGTGCCACCAGCAGGGAAGGGACTATCCCAAACTATGGCTACACCTTC. Translating it yields CATSREGTIPNYGYTF.

The rearrangement joins TRBV5-5 to TRBJ2-7; no firm D call. This CDR3 comprises 14 residues. Germline V gives CDR1 SGHKS, CDR2 YYEKEE (reference sequence). The V end lost 3 bases, the J end lost 0 bases, and 10 bases lay between the germline ends. The CDR3 here is CASSYYESSYEQYF. The CDR3 DNA reads TGTGCCAGCAGCTACTACGAGAGCTCCTACGAGCAGTACTTC.

The chain combines TRBV10-3 with TRBJ2-3; D is uncertain. The CDR3 totals 11 residues. V gave up 8 bases and J gave up 6 bases, with 9 bases separating them. Germline CDR1 ENHRY, CDR2 SYGVKD. This CDR3 reads CAIGLTDTQYF. CDR3 in DNA: TGTGCCATCGGGCTAACGGATACGCAGTATTTT.

Concerning this clone itself: A junction end diverges from the germline sequence, so it may reflect a read error. The CDR3 region has the DNA TGTGCCAGCAGCCTGGACAGGCGCCGTACCTTT. It is translated as CASSLDRRRTF. The V call is TRBV7-2, the J call TRBJ1-1; TRBD1 matches 7 bases. From germline, CDR1 is SGHTA and CDR2 FQGNSA. The CDR3 is 11 amino acids.

Comment on this clone: Germline is not matched at one junction end, which may reflect a read error. Other DNA sequences from this sample encode an identical CDR3 as well. Here the CDR3 DNA reads TGTGCCACCAGCAGGAAGGGAGACTATGGCTATACCTTC. Protein sequence: CATSRKGDYGYTF. The chain carries TRBV15 and TRBJ1-2; D is unclear. Germline V lookup: CDR1 LNHNV, CDR2 YYDKDF (reference sequence). The CDR3 has 13 amino acids.

V usage is TRBV24-1 and J usage is TRBJ1-2; 7 bases align to TRBD1. The CDR3 has 12 residues. CDR1 and CDR2 from the germline V gene are KGHDR and SFDVKD. J was trimmed by 14 bases and V by 3 bases; bases with no gene match: 8. The CDR3 is CATSDRQGGRTF. CDR3 nucleotides: TGTGCCACCAGTGATCGACAGGGCGGGAGGACCTTC.

This clone was seen only a few times. This chain uses TRBV5-1 with TRBJ1-1; 8 bases are a match to TRBD1. The V gene's germline CDR1 is SGHRS and CDR2 YFSETQ. The V segment lost 3 bases and the J segment 2 bases; nucleotides outside the gene matches: 6. There are 15 residues in the CDR3. The CDR3, as DNA: TGCGCCAGCAGCTCCGACAGGGGCCTTAACACTGAAGCTTTCTTT. Its translation: CASSSDRGLNTEAFF.

The rearrangement joins TRBV7-6 to TRBJ2-1; D might be TRBD2 (6 bases). Between the trimmed V and J ends, which lost 3 bases and 5 bases, there was a span of 14 bases. The CDR3 has 15 residues. The germline V gene encodes CDR1 SGHVS and CDR2 FNYEAQ. The CDR3, as DNA: TGTGCCAGCAGCTTTGGAGGGACGACACACAATGAGCAGTTCTTC. This gives the protein CASSFGGTTHNEQFF. The entire variable domain, with the rest obtained from reference TRBV7-6 and TRBJ2-1, is as follows: GAGVSQSPRYKVTKRGQDVALRCDPISGHVSLYWYRQALGQGPEFLTYFNYEAQQDKSGLPNDRFSAERPEGSISTLTIQRTEQRDSAMYRCASSFGGTTHNEQFFGPGTRLTVL.

The table lists this clone with a count of one. The gene calls are TRBV11-1 and TRBJ1-3; D may be TRBD1 (5 bases). The CDR3 length is 15 residues. Germline V gives CDR1 SGHAT, CDR2 FQDESV (reference sequence). V lost 4 bases to trimming and J lost 2 bases, with 12 bases between them. This chain's CDR3 is CASSSKGNPGNTIYF. CDR3 DNA: TGTGCCAGCAGCTCGAAGGGGAACCCTGGAAACACCATATATTTT. The whole variable domain, remainder taken from reference TRBV11-1 and TRBJ1-3, is EAEVAQSPRYKITEKSQAVAFWCDPISGHATLYWYRQILGQGPELLVQFQDESVVDDSQLPKDRFSAERLKGVDSTLKIQPAELGDSAMYLCASSSKGNPGNTIYFGEGSWLTVV.

V gene TRBV11-1 combines with J gene TRBJ1-2, with 7 bases identical to TRBD1. The CDR3 extends over 12 amino acids. Trimming cost V 5 bases and J 7 bases; bases outside gene matches: 4. Looked up from germline, CDR1 is SGHAT and CDR2 is FQDESV (reference sequence). Written as DNA, the CDR3 is TGTGCCAGCAGCACAGGGGTGGGTGGCTACACCTTC. Translated: CASSTGVGGYTF.

The rearrangement uses TRBV27 and TRBJ2-2, with 8 bases matching TRBD1. With V trimmed by 2 bases and J by 1 base, 0 bases remained unmatched. Germline V gene data show CDR1 as MNHEY and CDR2 as SMNVEV (reference sequence). This CDR3 is built from 15 residues. The CDR3 sequence is CASSLGTGNTGELFF. The CDR3 region has the DNA TGTGCCAGCAGTTTAGGGACAGGGAACACCGGGGAGCTGTTTTTT.

The chain employs TRBV6-1 and TRBJ1-3; TRBD1 might be the D (6 bases). The CDR3 is 14 amino acids. Germline CDR1 is MNHNS and CDR2 is SASEGT. Trimming shortened V by 1 base and J by 5 bases, and 9 bases separated the two germline ends. The CDR3 protein is CASSEGQGRNTIYF. CDR3 nucleotides: TGTGCCAGCAGTGAAGGGCAGGGGAGAAACACCATATATTTT.

This sequence joins TRBV9 and TRBJ2-5, with D possibly TRBD2 on 7 matching bases. The V gene lost 4 bases and the J gene lost 4 bases, with 14 bases spanning the gap. Per the germline V gene, CDR1 is SGDLS and CDR2 is YYNGEE. CDR3 length: 14 amino acids. CDR3 region: CASSPQGRGETQYF. CDR3 nucleotides: TGTGCCAGCAGCCCGCAGGGGAGGGGAGAGACCCAGTACTTC. The full variable domain, its missing parts supplied by reference TRBV9 and TRBJ2-5, is DSGVTQTPKHLITATGQRVTLRCSPRSGDLSVYWYQQSLDQGLQFLIQYYNGEERAKGNILERFSAQQFPDLHSELNLSSLELGDSALYFCASSPQGRGETQYFGPGTRLLVL.

This chain links TRBV6-4 with TRBJ1-2; D call uncertain. With 0 bases removed from V and 4 bases from J, the gap between germline ends came to 9 bases. CDR1 is MRHNA and CDR2 is SNTAGT in the germline V gene. The CDR3 runs to 14 residues. This CDR3 reads CASSDSAGGYGYTF. CDR3 sequence (DNA): TGTGCCAGCAGTGACTCGGCAGGAGGCTATGGCTACACCTTC.

This sequence joins TRBV7-9 and TRBJ1-2; 8 bases match TRBD1. The V segment lost 5 bases and the J segment 4 bases; nucleotides outside the gene matches: 0. Germline values: CDR1 SEHNR, CDR2 FQNEAQ (reference sequence). The CDR3 sequence is 12 residues long. The CDR3 loop reads CASSGQGYGYTF. CDR3 coding DNA: TGTGCCAGCAGCGGACAGGGCTATGGCTACACCTTC.

The chain has TRBV27 and TRBJ1-6; the match to TRBD1 covers 9 bases. Trimming removed 6 bases from V and 9 bases from J; junction bases left unmatched: 18. The CDR3 spans 18 residues. CDR1 and CDR2 from the germline V gene are MNHEY and SMNVEV (reference sequence). The CDR3 DNA reads as TGTGCCAGCAGAGAGACGGGACAGGGAATTTGGGGAGGTTCACCCCTCCACTTT. Its translation is CASRETGQGIWGGSPLHF.

The rearrangement uses TRBV18 and TRBJ2-5; the match to TRBD1 covers 7 bases. The CDR3 is made up of 14 amino acids. The germline gives CDR1 KGHSH, CDR2 LQKENI. V gave up 6 bases and J gave up 2 bases; unmatched junction bases: 6. The CDR3 DNA sequence: TGTGCCAGCTCTCGACCGGGACAGCAAGAGACCCAGTACTTC. It codes for CASSRPGQQETQYF. The variable domain in full, completed from reference TRBV18 and TRBJ2-5, reads NAGVMQNPRHLVRRRGQEARLRCSPMKGHSHVYWYRQLPEEGLKFMVYLQKENIIDESGMPKERFSAEFPKEGPSILRIQQVVRGDSAAYFCASSRPGQQETQYFGPGTRLLVL.

V and J are TRBV4-1 and TRBJ1-2, with 7 bases lining up with TRBD1. V dropped 1 base and J dropped 0; count of bases not matched to a gene: 5. CDR1 is MGHRA and CDR2 is YSYEKL in the germline V gene. This CDR3 has 16 amino acids. CDR3 sequence reads: CASSQGDSPTNYGYTF. DNA of the CDR3: TGCGCCAGCAGCCAAGGGGACAGCCCCACTAACTATGGCTACACCTTC.

The chain uses TRBV6-1 and TRBJ2-6; TRBD2 might be the D (5 bases). Germline CDR1 is MNHNS and CDR2 is SASEGT. V gave up 0 bases and J gave up 1 base, with 7 bases separating them. The CDR3 has 16 residues. The CDR3 region has the DNA TGTGCCAGCAGTGAAGCTTGGAGGTCTGGGGCCAACGTCCTGACTTTC. Its protein product is CASSEAWRSGANVLTF.

The CDR3 here is CASSERNRMNSPLHF. CDR3 bases: TGTGCCAGCAGTGAAAGGAACAGGATGAATTCACCCCTCCACTTT. The V gene is TRBV6-1, the J gene TRBJ1-6; maybe TRBD1 (5 bases). The CDR3 runs 15 residues. V dropped 2 bases and J dropped 7 bases, with 12 bases sitting between them. CDR1 and CDR2 (germline): MNHNS, SASEGT.

V and J are TRBV4-3 and TRBJ2-1; the D gene is possibly TRBD2 (6 bases). V was shortened by 1 base and J by 8 bases, with 15 bases between the two germline ends. This CDR3 spans 15 amino acids. CDR1 is LGHNA and CDR2 is YSLEER in the germline V gene. The CDR3 loop reads CASSQAVPGLDEQFF. CDR3 coding DNA: TGCGCCAGCAGCCAAGCGGTTCCGGGACTCGATGAGCAGTTCTTC.

The chain couples TRBV5-1 to TRBJ2-1; 8 positions match TRBD1. Looked up from germline, CDR1 is SGHRS and CDR2 is YFSETQ. The CDR3 is 15 residues long. Unmatched junction bases numbered 6, after V lost 3 bases and J lost 4 bases. CDR3 DNA sequence: TGCGCCAGCAGCTCGGGACAGGAGAAGTACAATGAGCAGTTCTTC. It yields the protein CASSSGQEKYNEQFF.

The V gene is TRBV19, the J gene TRBJ1-4; 9 positions match TRBD1. V was clipped by 7 bases and J by 0 bases; unmatched bases: 18. Germline lookup yields CDR1 LNHDA and CDR2 SQIVND (reference sequence). The CDR3 runs to 20 residues. In nucleotides, the CDR3 is TGTGCCAGTACCTTACGAGGTATGGCGCGACAGGGGGCAACTAATGAAAAACTGTTTTTT. It is translated as CASTLRGMARQGATNEKLFF.

V gene TRBV18 combines with J gene TRBJ1-1; D is possibly TRBD1 (6 bases). Germline V CDR1 and CDR2: KGHSH, LQKENI. The V end was cut by 6 bases, the J end by 7 bases, with 9 bases between. The CDR3 totals 11 residues. The CDR3 region has the DNA TGTGCCAGCTCCCTGGACAGTGAAGCTTTCTTT. Its protein is CASSLDSEAFF.

The V and J genes are TRBV4-3 and TRBJ2-7, with D possibly TRBD2 on 6 matching bases. The length of the CDR3 is 15 residues. Trimming pared 0 bases from V and 3 bases from J, leaving 12 bases between. From germline, CDR1 is LGHNA and CDR2 YSLEER. This CDR3 is CASSQEEGEVYEQYF. The CDR3 DNA follows: TGCGCCAGCAGCCAAGAGGAGGGCGAGGTCTACGAGCAGTACTTC.

The V call is TRBV5-5, the J call TRBJ2-5; D uncertain. The germline CDR1 and CDR2 sequences are SGHKS and YYEKEE (reference sequence). Trimming took 0 bases from V and 4 from J, leaving 7 bases between them. This CDR3 region has 13 residues. CDR3 sequence: CASSLEFRETQYF. As DNA, the CDR3 is TGTGCCAGCAGCTTGGAATTCAGAGAGACCCAGTACTTC.

The chain carries TRBV6-6 and TRBJ2-3; TRBD1 agrees at 8 bases. V lost 5 bases to trimming and J lost 6 bases; unmatched junction nucleotides: 4. Germline CDR1 reads MNHNY; CDR2 reads SVGAGI (reference sequence). The CDR3 consists of 13 residues. In nucleotides, the CDR3 is TGTGCCAGCAGTACAGGGGGGAGGGATACGCAGTATTTT. This codes for CASSTGGRDTQYF.

This clone is a singleton in its sample. The genes are TRBV6-4 and TRBJ2-2; no clear D. Germline V CDR1 and CDR2: MRHNA, SNTAGT. The V end was cut by 3 bases, the J end by 2 bases, with 7 bases between. The CDR3 spans 14 residues. DNA for the CDR3: TGTGCCAGCAGTGATCGAGTAAACACCGGGGAGCTGTTTTTT. Its protein is CASSDRVNTGELFF.

The rearrangement links TRBV5-1 to TRBJ1-2; 10 bases map to TRBD1. The CDR3 is made up of 15 amino acids. Trimming removed 4 bases from V and 3 bases from J; junction bases left unmatched: 6. The V gene's germline CDR1 is SGHRS and CDR2 YFSETQ. DNA for the CDR3: TGCGCCAGCAGCCCGGGACAGGGGATGGACTATGGCTACACCTTC. As protein: CASSPGQGMDYGYTF.

The chain couples TRBV19 to TRBJ1-4; D remains unclear. Germline assignment: CDR1 LNHDA and CDR2 SQIVND (reference sequence). The CDR3 sequence is 14 residues long. V lost 5 bases to trimming and J lost 0 bases, with 7 bases between them. In DNA form, the CDR3 reads TGTGCCAGTAGTTTTCGTGCAACTAATGAAAAACTGTTTTTT. Encoded protein: CASSFRATNEKLFF.

The chain couples TRBV6-5 to TRBJ1-2; TRBD1 aligns across 8 bases. The germline V gene encodes CDR1 MNHEY and CDR2 SVGAGI. V lost 2 bases, J lost 5 bases, and 4 bases stayed unmatched. The CDR3 extends over 14 amino acids. The CDR3 sequence: CASSYPGQGYGYTF. CDR3 DNA: TGTGCCAGCAGTTACCCCGGACAGGGATATGGCTACACCTTC.